A single sample is the source of the 24 T cell receptor beta chains below, sequenced in a study of blood T cell repertoires in COVID-19. TCRdb's table, derived via immunoSEQ multiplex PCR, lists solely in-frame clones and lacks some. The top ten clones hold roughly 2% of a sample with some 250,000 clones, about four fifths of them seen once. Sequenced sample: peripheral blood. These receptors were taken from a man between 25 and 39 years old who had recovered from COVID-19.

In its sample, this clone was seen once. V and J are TRBV23-1 and TRBJ1-5; D perhaps matches TRBD1 (6 bases). TRBV23-1 is treated as an ORF (open reading frame) with a function not yet certain. The CDR3 is 17 residues long. Trimming took off 0 bases at V and 5 bases at J, with 17 bases between the two ends. This CDR3 reads CASSQSGGGTTDQPQHF. In DNA, the CDR3 is TGCGCCAGCAGTCAATCGGGGGGGGGCACCACGGATCAGCCCCAGCATTTT.

The chain recombines TRBV6-5 with TRBJ1-2; 7 bases line up with TRBD1. The CDR3 runs 14 residues. The germline V gene has CDR1 MNHEY and CDR2 SVGAGI. The junction had 5 bases not matched to a gene; V was cut back by 5 bases and J by 2 bases. This CDR3 reads CASSMTQGNYGYTF. CDR3 bases: TGTGCCAGCAGTATGACACAGGGGAACTATGGCTACACCTTC.

The chain has TRBV5-1 and TRBJ1-1, with 7 bases lining up with TRBD1. After removal of 6 bases from V and 4 bases from J, the junction contained 18 bases not matched to a gene. The germline gives CDR1 SGHRS, CDR2 YFSETQ. This CDR3 spans 17 amino acids. CDR3 sequence reads: CASKRDGQVRSSTEAFF. The CDR3 DNA follows: TGCGCCAGCAAACGGGACGGACAGGTTAGGTCGAGCACTGAAGCTTTCTTT.

The chain recombines TRBV5-4 with TRBJ1-1; D remains unclear. CDR1 and CDR2 (germline): SGHNT, YYREEE (reference sequence). V dropped 0 bases and J dropped 2 bases, with 8 bases sitting between them. CDR3 length equals 14 residues. The CDR3 DNA is TGTGCCAGCAGCTTGGAACAGAGAAACACTGAAGCTTTCTTT. This sequence encodes CASSLEQRNTEAFF.

The chain has TRBV19 and TRBJ1-2, with 9 bases that match TRBD1. The CDR3 length is 13 residues. J gave up 7 bases and V 6 bases, and 6 bases lay outside the gene matches. Germline V gene data show CDR1 as LNHDA and CDR2 as SQIVND (reference sequence). The CDR3 sequence: CASSRTGESGYTF. CDR3 sequence (DNA): TGTGCCAGTAGCAGGACAGGGGAAAGTGGCTACACCTTC.

The chain joins TRBV19 to TRBJ2-2, with D uncertain. The CDR3 contains 13 residues. Germline V gives CDR1 LNHDA, CDR2 SQIVND (reference sequence). The V end was cut by 7 bases, the J end by 2 bases, with 8 bases between. The CDR3 bases are TGTGCCAGTAATTTACAAAACACCGGGGAGCTGTTTTTT. This encodes CASNLQNTGELFF.

The rearrangement links TRBV7-9 to TRBJ1-2; D is perhaps TRBD1 (6 bases). Per the germline V gene, CDR1 is SEHNR and CDR2 is FQNEAQ (reference sequence). V lost 1 base to trimming and J lost 8 bases, with 23 bases between them. The CDR3 is 17 residues long. The CDR3, as DNA: TGTGCCAGCAGCTTAGGGTCAGGGGCCCCCTCCTCTCGAGGCTACACCTTC. Amino acid sequence: CASSLGSGAPSSRGYTF.

The chain carries TRBV7-8 and TRBJ1-4; D is possibly TRBD1 (6 bases). This CDR3 has 14 amino acids. Germline values: CDR1 SGHVS, CDR2 FQNEAQ. Trimming took 5 bases from V and 8 from J, leaving 15 bases between them. The CDR3 is CASSEGGRPEKLFF. Here the CDR3 DNA reads TGTGCCAGCAGCGAAGGGGGTCGGCCGGAAAAACTGTTTTTT.

CDR3 nucleotide sequence: TGTGCCAGCAGCCCCTCGCTAGCGGGGCTTTACGAGCAGTACTTC. This encodes CASSPSLAGLYEQYF. The chain couples TRBV11-1 to TRBJ2-7; 9 nucleotides line up with TRBD2. Unmatched junction bases numbered 9, after V lost 5 bases and J lost 4 bases. The CDR3 has 15 amino acids. CDR1 and CDR2 from the germline V gene are SGHAT and FQDESV (reference sequence).

V gene TRBV9 combines with J gene TRBJ2-1, with D possibly TRBD1 on 6 matching bases. Trimming pared 4 bases from V and 1 base from J, leaving 9 bases between. This CDR3 contains 14 residues. From germline, CDR1 is SGDLS and CDR2 YYNGEE. In DNA form, the CDR3 reads TGTGCCAGCAGCACAGGGAATTCCTACAATGAGCAGTTCTTC. It yields the protein CASSTGNSYNEQFF.

This sequence joins TRBV6-5 and TRBJ1-5; D possibly corresponds to TRBD1 (5 bases). This CDR3 spans 13 amino acids. The ends were cut back, 7 bases at V and 4 bases at J, with 11 bases in the middle. CDR1 is MNHEY and CDR2 is SVGAGI in the germline V gene. The chain's CDR3 is CASIRDFNQPQHF. As DNA, the CDR3 is TGTGCCAGCATTCGGGACTTTAATCAGCCCCAGCATTTT.

This clone was seen a single time. The genes are TRBV10-3 and TRBJ2-2; TRBD1 aligns across 9 bases. This CDR3 spans 15 amino acids. V lost 3 bases, J lost 7 bases, and 6 bases stayed unmatched. CDR1 is ENHRY and CDR2 is SYGVKD in the germline V gene. CDR3 region: CAISDKTGGHGELFF. In nucleotides, the CDR3 is TGTGCCATCAGTGACAAGACAGGGGGACACGGGGAGCTGTTTTTT.

In regard to this clone: Other DNA sequences from this sample encode an identical CDR3 as well. The chain is built from TRBV5-1 and TRBJ1-1; TRBD1 matches 7 bases. Germline CDR1 is SGHRS and CDR2 is YFSETQ. The CDR3 totals 14 residues. The junction had 3 bases not matched to a gene; V was cut back by 0 bases and J by 4 bases. The CDR3 protein is CASSLGQGGTEAFF. For the CDR3, the DNA is TGCGCCAGCAGCTTGGGGCAGGGGGGCACTGAAGCTTTCTTT.

V is TRBV15 and J is TRBJ2-5; a weak D match, TRBD2 (5 bases). CDR3 length: 12 amino acids. Germline CDR1 is LNHNV and CDR2 is YYDKDF (reference sequence). The ends were cut back, 0 bases at V and 10 bases at J, with 9 bases in the middle. The CDR3 sequence: CATSRDTSFQYF. The CDR3 DNA is TGTGCCACCAGCAGAGATACTAGTTTCCAGTACTTC.

For the CDR3, the DNA is TGTGCCAGCAGCCCAACAGGGTTTGCTGGCACTGAAGCTTTCTTT. Amino acid sequence: CASSPTGFAGTEAFF. This chain uses TRBV9 with TRBJ1-1; D possibly corresponds to TRBD1 (6 bases). The CDR3 has 15 residues. The V end lost 4 bases, the J end lost 4 bases, and 17 bases lay between the germline ends. The germline V gene encodes CDR1 SGDLS and CDR2 YYNGEE.

This rearrangement joins TRBV19 to TRBJ1-2, with unresolved D. V lost 6 bases and J lost 3, with 14 bases in between. This CDR3 spans 14 amino acids. The germline V gene has CDR1 LNHDA and CDR2 SQIVND (reference sequence). For the CDR3, the DNA is TGTGCCAGTAGAGAGGTCCCCGGCTACTATGGCTACACCTTC. Its translation is CASREVPGYYGYTF.

The chain carries TRBV3-1 (or the pseudogene TRBV3-2) and TRBJ2-5; D is undetermined. The CDR3 spans 14 residues. CDR1 is LGHDT, CDR2 YNNKEL, per germline (reference sequence). With 4 bases removed from V and 3 bases from J, the gap between germline ends came to 12 bases. CDR3: CASSPRSEKETQYF. CDR3 nucleotides: TGTGCCAGCAGCCCGAGGTCAGAAAAAGAGACCCAGTACTTC.

V is TRBV5-1 and J is TRBJ2-3; 8 positions agree with TRBD1. CDR3 length equals 15 residues. Germline V CDR1 and CDR2: SGHRS, YFSETQ. J gave up 4 bases and V 1 base, and 5 bases lay outside the gene matches. CDR3 protein: CASSLTGGSADTQYF. CDR3 sequence (DNA): TGCGCCAGCAGCTTGACAGGGGGATCCGCAGATACGCAGTATTTT.

V usage is TRBV7-3 and J usage is TRBJ2-3, with no clear D. The CDR3 sequence is 16 residues long. Looked up from germline, CDR1 is SGHTA and CDR2 is FQGTGA. Trimming pared 5 bases from V and 0 bases from J, leaving 15 bases between. The CDR3 here is CASSPNMGRSTDTQYF. For the CDR3, the DNA is TGTGCCAGCAGCCCAAATATGGGCCGAAGCACAGATACGCAGTATTTT.

The chain has TRBV18 and TRBJ1-3, with TRBD1 identical over 11 bases. Germline V gene lookup returns CDR1 KGHSH and CDR2 LQKENI. Trimming at V came to 4 bases and at J to 3 bases, leaving 8 bases not matched to a gene. The CDR3 runs to 17 residues. The CDR3 loop is CASSLGQGAAFGNTIYF. The CDR3, as DNA: TGTGCCAGCTCACTTGGACAGGGGGCCGCTTTTGGAAACACCATATATTTT.

The genes are TRBV28 and TRBJ2-5, with D tentatively TRBD2 (6 bases). V was clipped by 3 bases and J by 6 bases, with 14 bases between them. CDR1 and CDR2 from the germline V gene are MDHEN and SYDVKM. The CDR3 extends over 14 amino acids. CDR3 DNA sequence: TGTGCCAGCAGTTTGGGGGGACTGGTGAAGACCCAGTACTTC. It is translated as CASSLGGLVKTQYF.

The chain is built from TRBV13 and TRBJ2-1; 16 bases line up with TRBD2. V was pared by 5 bases and J by 0 bases, with 7 bases of the junction left unmatched. The germline gives CDR1 PRHDT, CDR2 FYEKMQ (reference sequence). There are 19 residues in the CDR3. The CDR3 reads CASSIPGLAGGPSYNEQFF. CDR3 in DNA: TGTGCCAGCAGCATACCGGGACTAGCGGGGGGGCCCTCCTACAATGAGCAGTTCTTC.

The chain joins TRBV11-2 to TRBJ2-7; D remains ambiguous. Germline CDR1 SGHAT, CDR2 FQNNGV. V was shortened by 1 base and J by 6 bases, with 7 bases between the two germline ends. The CDR3 extends over 12 amino acids. The DNA of the CDR3 is TGTGCCAGCAGCTTAGGAGGTCTCGAGCAGTACTTC. It specifies CASSLGGLEQYF.

Ten or more counts support this clone. The rearrangement links TRBV13 to TRBJ1-1; possible D gene TRBD1, 6 bases. The CDR3 is made up of 16 amino acids. Looked up from germline, CDR1 is PRHDT and CDR2 is FYEKMQ (reference sequence). Trimming shortened V by 2 bases and J by 0 bases, and 13 bases separated the two germline ends. CDR3 residues: CASSLRGSGVNTEAFF. CDR3 DNA: TGTGCCAGCAGCTTAAGGGGGTCCGGGGTGAACACTGAAGCTTTCTTT.